This passage covers 21 T cell receptor beta chains from one sample sequenced in a study of T cell repertoires in cytomegalovirus infection (dated by TCRdb to about 2019). The sample was run on an Illumina HiSeq 1500. The raw public data were reprocessed by TCRdb itself: fastp quality trimming at Q25, MiXCR clonotype calling, in-frame beta chains only. One record per CDR3 amino acid sequence lists the most common genes and DNA. Here the sample has 350,000 to 450,000 distinct CDR3 sequences; about a sixth occur a single time. The ten largest clones add up to approximately 8% of the sample. Material for sequencing was PBMCs. All receptors derive from a human donor in good health (CMV status not recorded). Some clones in this sample may be carry-over from other donors' samples.

The chain links TRBV5-6 to TRBJ1-2; a weak D match, TRBD1 (5 bases). V dropped 7 bases and J dropped 5 bases, with 12 bases sitting between them. The germline V gene has CDR1 SGHDT and CDR2 YYEEEE. The CDR3 length is 12 residues. In nucleotides, the CDR3 is TGTGCCAGCGGCCAGGGCCCTTATGGCTACACCTTC. Its protein product is CASGQGPYGYTF.

This clonotype was found many times. V gene TRBV7-6 combines with J gene TRBJ2-1; 7 bases map to TRBD2. Looked up from germline, CDR1 is SGHVS and CDR2 is FNYEAQ. This CDR3 is 16 amino acids long. V lost 5 bases and J lost 5; bases outside the gene matches: 12. The CDR3 DNA is TGTGCCAGCAGCCGAAGGACTAGGCGGATAAACAATGAGCAGTTCTTC. This codes for CASSRRTRRINNEQFF.

V usage is TRBV7-4 and J usage is TRBJ2-5; D gene uncertain. This CDR3 spans 14 amino acids. V was clipped by 2 bases and J by 5 bases, with 12 bases between them. Germline V gene sequence: CDR1 SGHVT, CDR2 SQSDAQ. In DNA, the CDR3 is TGTGCCAGCAGCTTAAAACCAGCTAGGGAGACCCAGTACTTC. Its translation is CASSLKPARETQYF. Using reference TRBV7-4 and TRBJ2-5 for the parts outside the CDR3, the full variable domain is GAGVSQSPRYKVAKRGRDVALRCDSISGHVTLYWYRQTLGQGSEVLTYSQSDAQRDKSGRPSGRFSAERPERSVSTLKIQRTEQGDSAVYLCASSLKPARETQYFGPGTRLLVL.

This clonotype occurred a few times. The chain links TRBV6-2 or TRBV6-3 to TRBJ2-5; D uncertain. The CDR3 length is 12 residues. Germline assignment: CDR1 MNHEY and CDR2 SVGEGT. The V end lost 5 bases, the J end lost 5 bases, and 9 bases lay between the germline ends. The DNA of the CDR3 is TGTGCCAGCAGTGGGATAACGGAGACCCAGTACTTC. Translation: CASSGITETQYF.

The genes are TRBV20-1 and TRBJ1-6, with no clear D. V was shortened by 2 bases and J by 10 bases, with 15 bases between the two germline ends. This CDR3 has 14 amino acids. Germline-derived CDR1 and CDR2 are DFQATT and SNEGSKA (reference sequence). In DNA, the CDR3 is TGCAGTGCTAGACAGCCGGCAGGCGGGTCACCCCTCCACTTT. Protein: CSARQPAGGSPLHF.

This clonotype was observed many times. Compared with germline, one end of the junction differs, possibly owing to a read error. The chain is built from TRBV7-8 and TRBJ1-2, with 8 bases identical to TRBD1. This CDR3 spans 16 amino acids. Germline V CDR1 and CDR2: SGHVS, FQNEAQ. CDR3 protein: CASSARRTGLSYGCTF. The CDR3 DNA reads as TGTGCCAGCAGCGCCCGCCGGACAGGGCTGAGTTATGGCTGCACCTTC.

This clonotype was seen ten or more times. The chain joins TRBV2 to TRBJ1-1; D unresolved. The germline V gene encodes CDR1 SNHLY and CDR2 FYNNEI. This CDR3 has 11 amino acids. V lost 6 bases and J lost 4, with 6 bases in between. CDR3 in amino acids: CASRVSTEAFF. The DNA for the CDR3 is TGTGCCAGCAGAGTATCCACTGAAGCTTTCTTT.

This clonotype turned up a few times. CDR3 amino acids: CASSFFEWYGTDTQYF. The CDR3 DNA is TGTGCCAGCAGCTTTTTTGAGTGGTATGGCACAGATACGCAGTATTTT. The rearrangement joins TRBV11-2 to TRBJ2-3; D remains unclear. V lost 3 bases and J 1 base, leaving 14 bases between the germline ends. Germline lookup yields CDR1 SGHAT and CDR2 FQNNGV. This CDR3 region has 16 residues.

CDR3 DNA sequence: TGTGCCAGCAGCTTGTTCGGGACGCGAGGGGCCAACGTCCTGACTTTC. Its protein product is CASSLFGTRGANVLTF. The chain joins TRBV5-4 to TRBJ2-6; D may correspond to TRBD1 or TRBD2 (5 bases each). Trimming removed 1 base from V and 4 bases from J, with 12 bases in between. Germline V gives CDR1 SGHNT, CDR2 YYREEE (reference sequence). This CDR3 is built from 16 residues.

The J gene is TRBJ2-5, the V gene TRBV6-2 or TRBV6-3; D gene uncertain. V lost 5 bases and J 4 bases, leaving 17 bases between the germline ends. The CDR3 runs to 15 residues. Germline values: CDR1 MNHEY, CDR2 SVGEGT. CDR3 DNA: TGTGCCAGCAGTGAACCCCTAGAGTGGGGAGAGACCCAGTACTTC. This gives the protein CASSEPLEWGETQYF.

This clonotype was observed a handful of times. V and J are TRBV4-2 and TRBJ1-2, with D perhaps matching TRBD1 (6 bases). Deletions cut 4 bases from V and 5 bases from J, with 11 bases between. Germline loops: CDR1 LGHNA, CDR2 YNFKEQ. The CDR3 is 13 residues long. CDR3 DNA: TGTGCCAGCAGCCTCTGGACAGAATATGGCTACACCTTC. This translates into CASSLWTEYGYTF.

The CDR3 loop is CASSVDPRGPLREQYF. In DNA form, the CDR3 reads TGTGCCAGCAGTGTAGACCCCCGGGGCCCATTAAGAGAGCAGTACTTC. V is TRBV7-8 and J is TRBJ2-7; D assignment may be TRBD1 or TRBD2 (5 bases each). V gave up 6 bases and J gave up 7 bases, with 25 bases separating them. The CDR3 covers 16 residues. CDR1 is SGHVS, CDR2 FQNEAQ, per germline.

J is TRBJ2-5 and V is TRBV5-4, with 15 bases aligning to TRBD2. The junction had 11 bases not matched to a gene; V was cut back by 3 bases and J by 5 bases. CDR1 SGHNT and CDR2 YYREEE come from the germline V gene (reference sequence). CDR3 size: 18 residues. The CDR3 DNA sequence: TGTGCCAGCAGCTCCTTCGGACTAGCGGGGGGGCCGGGGGAGACCCAGTACTTC. This encodes CASSSFGLAGGPGETQYF.

The V gene is TRBV29-1, the J gene TRBJ2-7, with a weak D call TRBD2 (6 bases). The CDR3 runs 18 residues. CDR1 is SQVTM and CDR2 is ANQGSEA in the germline V gene. V was clipped by 6 bases and J by 0 bases, with 27 bases between them. The CDR3 is CSVVPVEGRLGSSYEQYF. CDR3 DNA: TGCAGCGTCGTTCCCGTGGAGGGCCGGTTAGGTAGCTCCTACGAGCAGTACTTC.

This clonotype was counted at least ten times. J is TRBJ2-7 and V is TRBV7-9; tentatively, D is TRBD1 or TRBD2 (6 bases each). V dropped 5 bases and J dropped 6 bases, with 23 bases sitting between them. Per the germline V gene, CDR1 is SEHNR and CDR2 is FQNEAQ (reference sequence). The CDR3 has 16 residues. The CDR3 spells CASSRTRGGRRSEQYF. Written as DNA, the CDR3 is TGTGCCAGCAGCCGGACGCGTGGGGGGCGTCGGTCCGAGCAGTACTTC.

This chain connects TRBV6-5 to TRBJ1-6; 9 nucleotides line up with TRBD1. This CDR3 has 14 amino acids. Germline trimming cut 6 bases from V and 9 bases from J; bases unmatched to any gene: 6. The germline gives CDR1 MNHEY, CDR2 SVGAGI. For the CDR3, the DNA is TGTGCCAGCAGAGGACAGGGGCGAGCTTCACCCCTCCACTTT. It specifies CASRGQGRASPLHF.

The chain has TRBV19 and TRBJ1-4; the D is unclear. Germline values: CDR1 LNHDA, CDR2 SQIVND (reference sequence). Trimming cost V 9 bases and J 2 bases, with 16 bases left between them. There are 15 residues in the CDR3. CDR3 residues: CASRTGLRTNEKLFF. CDR3 DNA sequence: TGTGCCAGCCGGACGGGGTTGAGGACTAATGAAAAACTGTTTTTT.

Ten or more counts support this clonotype. The genes are TRBV15 and TRBJ1-2, with 11 bases that match TRBD1. The ends lost 11 bases at V and 5 bases at J; junction bases unmatched: 10. This CDR3 comprises 14 residues. Germline CDR1 reads LNHNV; CDR2 reads YYDKDF (reference sequence). CDR3 nucleotides: TGTGCCGCTGCGAAGGACAGGGGGCATTATGGCTACACCTTC. Protein: CAAAKDRGHYGYTF.

V and J are TRBV20-1 and TRBJ1-2, with D possibly matching TRBD1 (6 bases). Trimming took off 1 base at V and 2 bases at J, with 8 bases between the two ends. The CDR3 runs 13 residues. Per germline, CDR1 DFQATT and CDR2 SNEGSKA (reference sequence). The CDR3 sequence is CSARGQGNYGYTF. DNA for the CDR3: TGCAGTGCTAGAGGGCAGGGGAACTATGGCTACACCTTC.

V is TRBV12-3 or TRBV12-4 and J is TRBJ1-5; no clear D gene. V lost 2 bases and J lost 2, with 10 bases in between. This CDR3 contains 15 residues. CDR3 region: CASSLLNGGNQPQHF. DNA for the CDR3: TGTGCCAGCAGTTTACTTAACGGGGGCAATCAGCCCCAGCATTTT.

The CDR3 DNA sequence: TGTGCCAGCAGCTGGGGAACAGGGGGCCGGGAAGAGACCCAGTACTTC. Protein sequence: CASSWGTGGREETQYF. This chain links TRBV5-4 with TRBJ2-5; TRBD1 agrees at 9 bases. The CDR3 loop spans 16 amino acids. J was trimmed by 3 bases and V by 3 bases; bases with no gene match: 9. Germline V gives CDR1 SGHNT, CDR2 YYREEE (reference sequence).